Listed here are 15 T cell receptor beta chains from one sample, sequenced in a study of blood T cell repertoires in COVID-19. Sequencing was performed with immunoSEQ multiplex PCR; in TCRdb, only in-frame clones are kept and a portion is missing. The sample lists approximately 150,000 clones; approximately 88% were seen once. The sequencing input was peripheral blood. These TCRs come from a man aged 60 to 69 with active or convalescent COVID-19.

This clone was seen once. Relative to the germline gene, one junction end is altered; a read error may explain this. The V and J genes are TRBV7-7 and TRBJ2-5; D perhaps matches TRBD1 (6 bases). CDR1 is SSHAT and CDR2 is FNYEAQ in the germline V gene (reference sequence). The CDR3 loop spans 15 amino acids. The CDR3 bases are TGTGCTAGCAGCCCCACAGGGATACGCCAAGAGACCCAGTACTTC. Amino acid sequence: CASSPTGIRQETQYF.

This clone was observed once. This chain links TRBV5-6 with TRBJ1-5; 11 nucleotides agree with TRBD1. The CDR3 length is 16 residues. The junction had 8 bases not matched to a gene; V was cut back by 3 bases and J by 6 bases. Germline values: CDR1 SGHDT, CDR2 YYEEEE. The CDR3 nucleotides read TGTGCCAGCAGCTACGGACAGGGGGCGCGGAGTCAGCCCCAGCATTTT. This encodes CASSYGQGARSQPQHF.

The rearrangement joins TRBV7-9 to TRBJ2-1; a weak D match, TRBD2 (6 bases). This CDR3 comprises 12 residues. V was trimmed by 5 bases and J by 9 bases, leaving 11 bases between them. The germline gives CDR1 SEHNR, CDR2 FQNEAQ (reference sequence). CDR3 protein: CASSEEGLEQFF. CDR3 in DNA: TGTGCCAGCAGCGAAGAGGGACTTGAGCAGTTCTTC.

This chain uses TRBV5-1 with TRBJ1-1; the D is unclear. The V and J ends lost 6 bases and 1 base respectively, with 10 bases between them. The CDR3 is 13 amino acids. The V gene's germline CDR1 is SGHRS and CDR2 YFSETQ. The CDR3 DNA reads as TGCGCCAGCACAGCAGGAACGAACACTGAAGCTTTCTTT. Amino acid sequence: CASTAGTNTEAFF.

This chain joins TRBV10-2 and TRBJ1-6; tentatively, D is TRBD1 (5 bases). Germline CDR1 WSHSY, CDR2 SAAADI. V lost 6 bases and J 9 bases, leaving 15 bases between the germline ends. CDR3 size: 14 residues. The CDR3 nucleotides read TGCGCCAGCAGCGCGGTGGGGGGGGGTTCACCCCTCCACTTT. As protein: CASSAVGGGSPLHF.

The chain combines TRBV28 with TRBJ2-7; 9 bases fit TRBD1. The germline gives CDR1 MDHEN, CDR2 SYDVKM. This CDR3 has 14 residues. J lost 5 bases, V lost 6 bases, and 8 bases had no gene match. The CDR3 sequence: CASSLGQGMNEQYF. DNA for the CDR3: TGTGCCAGCAGCTTGGGACAGGGAATGAACGAGCAGTACTTC.

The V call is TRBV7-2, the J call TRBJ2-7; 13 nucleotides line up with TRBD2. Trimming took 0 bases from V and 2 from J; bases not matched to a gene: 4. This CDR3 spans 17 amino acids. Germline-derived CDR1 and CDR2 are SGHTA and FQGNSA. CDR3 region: CASSLAELAGGPYEQYF. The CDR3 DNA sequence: TGTGCCAGCAGCTTAGCGGAACTAGCGGGGGGGCCCTACGAGCAGTACTTC.

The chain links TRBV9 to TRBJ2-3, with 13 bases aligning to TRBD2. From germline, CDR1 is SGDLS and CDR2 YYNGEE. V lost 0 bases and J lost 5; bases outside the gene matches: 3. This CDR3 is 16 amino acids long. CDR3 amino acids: CASSVGGLAGRDTQYF. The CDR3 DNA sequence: TGTGCCAGCAGCGTAGGGGGACTAGCGGGGAGAGATACGCAGTATTTT. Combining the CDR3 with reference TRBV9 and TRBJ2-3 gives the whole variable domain DSGVTQTPKHLITATGQRVTLRCSPRSGDLSVYWYQQSLDQGLQFLIQYYNGEERAKGNILERFSAQQFPDLHSELNLSSLELGDSALYFCASSVGGLAGRDTQYFGPGTRLTVL.

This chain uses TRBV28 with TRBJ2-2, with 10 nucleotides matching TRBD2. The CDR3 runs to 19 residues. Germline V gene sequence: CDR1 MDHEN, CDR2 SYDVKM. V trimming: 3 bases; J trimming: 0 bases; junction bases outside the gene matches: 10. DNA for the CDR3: TGTGCCAGCAGTTTTCCCGCTAGCGGGAGCATTACGAACACCGGGGAGCTGTTTTTT. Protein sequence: CASSFPASGSITNTGELFF. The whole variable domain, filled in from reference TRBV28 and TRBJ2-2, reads DVKVTQSSRYLVKRTGEKVFLECVQDMDHENMFWYRQDPGLGLRLIYFSYDVKMKEKGDIPEGYSVSREKKERFSLILESASTNQTSMYLCASSFPASGSITNTGELFFGEGSRLTVL.

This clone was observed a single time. The CDR3 spells CASTTVGGEAFF. In DNA form, the CDR3 reads TGTGCCAGCACCACGGTCGGCGGTGAAGCTTTCTTT. The rearrangement links TRBV6-5 to TRBJ1-1; no firm D call. Germline CDR1 is MNHEY and CDR2 is SVGAGI. Trimming cost V 7 bases and J 7 bases, with 13 bases left between them. This CDR3 region has 12 residues.

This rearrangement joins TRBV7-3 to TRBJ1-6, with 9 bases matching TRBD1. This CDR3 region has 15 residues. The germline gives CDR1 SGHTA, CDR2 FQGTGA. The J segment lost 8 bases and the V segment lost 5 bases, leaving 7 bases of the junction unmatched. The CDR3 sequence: CASSPGDRDYSPLHF. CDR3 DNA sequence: TGTGCCAGCAGCCCCGGGGACAGGGACTATTCACCCCTCCACTTT.

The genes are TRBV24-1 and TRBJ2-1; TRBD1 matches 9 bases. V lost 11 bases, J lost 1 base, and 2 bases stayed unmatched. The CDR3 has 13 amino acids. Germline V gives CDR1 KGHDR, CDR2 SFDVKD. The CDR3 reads CAIGTGSYNEQFF. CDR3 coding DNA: TGTGCCATCGGGACAGGGTCCTACAATGAGCAGTTCTTC.

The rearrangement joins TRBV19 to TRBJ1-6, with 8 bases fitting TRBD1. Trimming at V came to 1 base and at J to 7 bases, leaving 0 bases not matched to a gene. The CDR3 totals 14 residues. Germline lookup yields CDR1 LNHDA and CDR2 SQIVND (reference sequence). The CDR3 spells CASSIGTGNSPLHF. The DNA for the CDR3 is TGTGCCAGTAGTATAGGGACAGGGAATTCACCCCTCCACTTT. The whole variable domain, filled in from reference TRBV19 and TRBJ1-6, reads DGGITQSPKYLFRKEGQNVTLSCEQNLNHDAMYWYRQDPGQGLRLIYYSQIVNDFQKGDIAEGYSVSREKKESFPLTVTSAQKNPTAFYLCASSIGTGNSPLHFGNGTRLTVT.

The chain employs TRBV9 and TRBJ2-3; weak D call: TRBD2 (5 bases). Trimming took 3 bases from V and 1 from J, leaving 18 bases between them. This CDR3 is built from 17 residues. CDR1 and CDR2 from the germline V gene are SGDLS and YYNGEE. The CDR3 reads CASSGTNREGGTDTQYF. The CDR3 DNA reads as TGTGCCAGCAGCGGAACCAACCGAGAGGGAGGCACAGATACGCAGTATTTT.

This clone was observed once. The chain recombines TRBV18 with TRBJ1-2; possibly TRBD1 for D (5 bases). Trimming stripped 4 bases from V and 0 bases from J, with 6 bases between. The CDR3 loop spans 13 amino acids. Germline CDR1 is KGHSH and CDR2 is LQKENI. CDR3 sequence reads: CASSQGSNYGYTF. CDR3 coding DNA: TGTGCCAGCTCACAGGGGTCTAACTATGGCTACACCTTC. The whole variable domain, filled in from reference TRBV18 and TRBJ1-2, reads NAGVMQNPRHLVRRRGQEARLRCSPMKGHSHVYWYRQLPEEGLKFMVYLQKENIIDESGMPKERFSAEFPKEGPSILRIQQVVRGDSAAYFCASSQGSNYGYTFGSGTRLTVV.